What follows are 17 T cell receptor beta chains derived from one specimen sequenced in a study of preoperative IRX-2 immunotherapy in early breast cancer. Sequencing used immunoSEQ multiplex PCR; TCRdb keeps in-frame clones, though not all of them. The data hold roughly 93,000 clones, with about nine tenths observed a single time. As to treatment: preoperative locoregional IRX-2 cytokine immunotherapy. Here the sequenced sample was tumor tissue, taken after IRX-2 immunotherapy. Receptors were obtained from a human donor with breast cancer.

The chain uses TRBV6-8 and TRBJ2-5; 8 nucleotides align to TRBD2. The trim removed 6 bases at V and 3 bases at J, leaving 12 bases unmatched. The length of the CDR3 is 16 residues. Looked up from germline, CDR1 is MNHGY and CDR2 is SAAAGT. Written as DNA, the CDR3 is TGTGCCAGCAGAACTCCTTTACTAGCGGCGGAAGAGACCCAGTACTTC. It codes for CASRTPLLAAEETQYF.

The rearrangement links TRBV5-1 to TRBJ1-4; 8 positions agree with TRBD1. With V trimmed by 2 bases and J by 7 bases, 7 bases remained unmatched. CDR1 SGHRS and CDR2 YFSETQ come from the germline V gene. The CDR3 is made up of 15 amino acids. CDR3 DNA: TGCGCCAGCAGCTTATACCAGGGGGCTGGTGAAAAACTGTTTTTT. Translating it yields CASSLYQGAGEKLFF.

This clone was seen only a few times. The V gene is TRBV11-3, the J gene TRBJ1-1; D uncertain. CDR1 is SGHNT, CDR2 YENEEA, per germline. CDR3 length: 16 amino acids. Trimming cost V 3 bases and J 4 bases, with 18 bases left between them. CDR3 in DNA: TGTGCCAGCAGCTTGGCCGTTGGGCCCGTTGGCACTGAAGCTTTCTTT. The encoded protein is CASSLAVGPVGTEAFF.

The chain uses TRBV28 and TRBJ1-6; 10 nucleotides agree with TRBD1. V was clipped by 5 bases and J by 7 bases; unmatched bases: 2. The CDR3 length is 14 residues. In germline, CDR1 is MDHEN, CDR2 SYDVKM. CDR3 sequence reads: CASSRTGGNSPLHF. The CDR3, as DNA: TGTGCCAGCAGTCGGACAGGGGGGAATTCACCCCTCCACTTT.

For the CDR3, the DNA is TGTGCCAGCAGCTTCCTAGTGGGGGGTAACACTGAAGCTTTCTTT. Amino acid sequence: CASSFLVGGNTEAFF. V gene TRBV11-3 combines with J gene TRBJ1-1, with D possibly being TRBD1 (5 bases). V gave up 3 bases and J gave up 2 bases, with 13 bases separating them. Germline-derived CDR1 and CDR2 are SGHNT and YENEEA. This CDR3 is 15 amino acids long.

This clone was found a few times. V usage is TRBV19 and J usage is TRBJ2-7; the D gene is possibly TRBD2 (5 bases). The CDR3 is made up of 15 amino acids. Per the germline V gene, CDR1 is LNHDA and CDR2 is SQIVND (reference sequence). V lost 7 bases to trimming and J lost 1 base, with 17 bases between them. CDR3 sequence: CASTEVAGGSYEQYF. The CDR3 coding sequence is TGTGCCAGTACCGAGGTTGCGGGCGGATCCTACGAGCAGTACTTC.

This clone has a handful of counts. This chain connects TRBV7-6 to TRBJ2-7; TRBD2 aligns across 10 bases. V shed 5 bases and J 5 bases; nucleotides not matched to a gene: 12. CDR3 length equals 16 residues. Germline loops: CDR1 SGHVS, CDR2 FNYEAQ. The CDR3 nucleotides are TGTGCCAGCAGCCCCCGTACTAGCGGGAAAACGGACGAGCAGTACTTC. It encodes CASSPRTSGKTDEQYF.

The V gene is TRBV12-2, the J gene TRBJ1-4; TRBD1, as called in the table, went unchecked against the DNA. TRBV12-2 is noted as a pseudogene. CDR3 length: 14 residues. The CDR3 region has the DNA TGTGCAAGTCGCCCTCGGACAGGGGATGAAAAACTGTTTTTT. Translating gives CASRPRTGDEKLFF.

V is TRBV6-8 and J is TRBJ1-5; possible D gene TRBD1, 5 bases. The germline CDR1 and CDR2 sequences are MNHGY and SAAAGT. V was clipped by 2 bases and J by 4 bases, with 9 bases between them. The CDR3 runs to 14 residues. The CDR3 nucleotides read TGTGCCAGCAGTTACGACAGTAGTAATCAGCCCCAGCATTTT. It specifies CASSYDSSNQPQHF.

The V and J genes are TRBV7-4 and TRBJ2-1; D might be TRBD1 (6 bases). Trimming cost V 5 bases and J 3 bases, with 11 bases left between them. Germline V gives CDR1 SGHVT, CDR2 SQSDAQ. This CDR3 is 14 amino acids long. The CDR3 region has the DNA TGTGCCAGCAGCCCCCACAGGGACTACAATGAGCAGTTCTTC. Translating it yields CASSPHRDYNEQFF.

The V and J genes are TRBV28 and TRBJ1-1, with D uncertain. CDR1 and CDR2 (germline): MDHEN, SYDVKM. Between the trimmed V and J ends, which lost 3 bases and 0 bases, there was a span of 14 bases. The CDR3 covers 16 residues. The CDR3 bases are TGTGCCAGCAGTTTGGCAGGAGCCAGCATGAACACTGAAGCTTTCTTT. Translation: CASSLAGASMNTEAFF.

The CDR3 sequence: CASSGQHQPQHF. CDR3 coding DNA: TGTGCCAGTAGCGGACAGCATCAGCCCCAGCATTTT. The chain uses TRBV19 and TRBJ1-5; D is possibly TRBD1 (6 bases). Germline-derived CDR1 and CDR2 are LNHDA and SQIVND (reference sequence). V lost 6 bases to trimming and J lost 5 bases, with 8 bases between them. This CDR3 is built from 12 residues.

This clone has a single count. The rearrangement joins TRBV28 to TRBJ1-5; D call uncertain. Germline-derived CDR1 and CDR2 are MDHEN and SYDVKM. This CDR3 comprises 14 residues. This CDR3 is CVTHVGVSNQPQHF. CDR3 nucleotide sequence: TGTGTCACTCATGTCGGGGTGAGCAATCAGCCCCAGCATTTT.

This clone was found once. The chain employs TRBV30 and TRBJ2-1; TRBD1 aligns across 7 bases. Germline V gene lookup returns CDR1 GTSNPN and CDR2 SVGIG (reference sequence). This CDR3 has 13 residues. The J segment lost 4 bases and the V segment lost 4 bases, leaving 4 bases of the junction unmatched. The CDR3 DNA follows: TGTGCCTGGAACCCGGGACAGTACAATGAGCAGTTCTTC. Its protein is CAWNPGQYNEQFF.

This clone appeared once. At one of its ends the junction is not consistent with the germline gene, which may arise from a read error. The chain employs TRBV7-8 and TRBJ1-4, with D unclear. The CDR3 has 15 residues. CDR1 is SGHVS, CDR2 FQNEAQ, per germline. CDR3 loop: CARSLADATNEKLFF. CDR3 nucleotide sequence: TGTGCCAGAAGCTTGGCCGATGCAACTAATGAAAAACTGTTTTTT. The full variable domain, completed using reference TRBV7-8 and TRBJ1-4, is GAGVSQSPRYKVAKRGQDVALRCDPISGHVSLFWYQQALGQGPEFLTYFQNEAQLDKSGLPSDRFFAERPEGSVSTLKIQRTQQEDSAVYLCARSLADATNEKLFFGSGTQLSVL.

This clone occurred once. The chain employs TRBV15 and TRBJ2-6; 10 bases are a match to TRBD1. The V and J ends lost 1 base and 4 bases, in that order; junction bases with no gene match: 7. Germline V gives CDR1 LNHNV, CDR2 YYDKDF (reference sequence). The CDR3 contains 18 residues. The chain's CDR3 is CATSRARQGAWGANVLTF. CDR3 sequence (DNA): TGTGCCACCAGCAGAGCGAGACAGGGGGCGTGGGGGGCCAACGTCCTGACTTTC. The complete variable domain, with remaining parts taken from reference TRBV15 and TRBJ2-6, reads DAMVIQNPRYQVTQFGKPVTLSCSQTLNHNVMYWYQQKSSQAPKLLFHYYDKDFNNEADTPDNFQSRRPNTSFCFLDIRSPGLGDTAMYLCATSRARQGAWGANVLTFGAGSRLTVL.

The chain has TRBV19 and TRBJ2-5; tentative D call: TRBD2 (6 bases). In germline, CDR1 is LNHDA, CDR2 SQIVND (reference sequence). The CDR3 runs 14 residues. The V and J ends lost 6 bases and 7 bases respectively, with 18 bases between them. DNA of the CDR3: TGTGCCAGTAGCCCGGAGGGCGGTGTGGGGACCCAGTACTTC. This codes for CASSPEGGVGTQYF.